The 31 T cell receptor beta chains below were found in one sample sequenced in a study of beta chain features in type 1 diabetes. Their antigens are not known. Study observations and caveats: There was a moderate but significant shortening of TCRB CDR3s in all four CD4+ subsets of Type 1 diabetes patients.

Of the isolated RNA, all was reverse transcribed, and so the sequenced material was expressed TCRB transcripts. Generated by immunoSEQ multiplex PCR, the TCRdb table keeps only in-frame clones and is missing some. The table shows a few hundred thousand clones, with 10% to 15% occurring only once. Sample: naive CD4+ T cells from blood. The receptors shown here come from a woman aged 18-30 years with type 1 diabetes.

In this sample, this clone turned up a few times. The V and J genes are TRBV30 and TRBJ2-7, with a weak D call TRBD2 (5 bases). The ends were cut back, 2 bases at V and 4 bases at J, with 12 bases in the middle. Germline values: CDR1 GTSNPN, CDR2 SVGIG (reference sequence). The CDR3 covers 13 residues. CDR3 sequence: CAWSTSREYEQYF. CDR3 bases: TGTGCCTGGAGTACTAGTAGGGAATACGAGCAGTACTTC.

The CDR3 nucleotides are TGTGCCAGCCATCAGGCGGGGCTTGGTAAAGAGACCCAGTACTTC. Translating it yields CASHQAGLGKETQYF. The rearrangement links TRBV28 to TRBJ2-5; a possible D gene is TRBD2 (6 bases). This CDR3 spans 15 amino acids. Looked up from germline, CDR1 is MDHEN and CDR2 is SYDVKM. Trimming stripped 8 bases from V and 3 bases from J, with 19 bases between.

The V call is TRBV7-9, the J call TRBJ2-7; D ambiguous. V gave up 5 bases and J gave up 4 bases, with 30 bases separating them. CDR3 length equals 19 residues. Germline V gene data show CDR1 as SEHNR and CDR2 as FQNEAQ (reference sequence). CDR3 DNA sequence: TGTGCCAGCAGCACCACTTCGACACCGTTCCGGCCTCCTCTGTACGAGCAGTACTTC. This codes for CASSTTSTPFRPPLYEQYF. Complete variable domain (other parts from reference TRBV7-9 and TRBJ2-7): DTGVSQNPRHKITKRGQNVTFRCDPISEHNRLYWYRQTLGQGPEFLTYFQNEAQLEKSRLLSDRFSAERPKGSFSTLEIQRTEQGDSAMYLCASSTTSTPFRPPLYEQYFGPGTRLTVT.

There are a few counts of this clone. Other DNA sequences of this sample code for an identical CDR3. Written as DNA, the CDR3 is TGTGCCAGCAGCTTAGCCGGGGGCACAGATACGCAGTATTTT. This codes for CASSLAGGTDTQYF. The rearrangement uses TRBV7-9 and TRBJ2-3; D is perhaps TRBD2 (5 bases). The CDR3 extends over 14 amino acids. CDR1 and CDR2 from the germline V gene are SEHNR and FQNEAQ (reference sequence). V lost 0 bases to trimming and J lost 1 base, with 5 bases between them.

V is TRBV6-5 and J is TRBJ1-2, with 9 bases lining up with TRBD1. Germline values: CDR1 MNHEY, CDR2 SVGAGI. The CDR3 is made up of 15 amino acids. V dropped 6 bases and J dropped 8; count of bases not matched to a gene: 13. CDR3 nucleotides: TGTGCCAGCAGCGCCGCGGGACAGGGCCGCGGAGGCTACACCTTC. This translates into CASSAAGQGRGGYTF.

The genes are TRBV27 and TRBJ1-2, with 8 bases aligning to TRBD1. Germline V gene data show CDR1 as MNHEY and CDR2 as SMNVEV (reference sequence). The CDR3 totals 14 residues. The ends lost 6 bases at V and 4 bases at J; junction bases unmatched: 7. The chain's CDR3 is CASRPGQDPYGYTF. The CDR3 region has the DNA TGTGCCAGCAGGCCGGGACAGGACCCCTATGGCTACACCTTC.

The CDR3 sequence is CASSPPHMNTQYF. The CDR3 bases are TGTGCCAGCTCACCCCCCCACATGAATACGCAGTATTTT. This chain uses TRBV18 with TRBJ2-3, with D unresolved. This CDR3 comprises 13 residues. Germline V CDR1 and CDR2: KGHSH, LQKENI. Trimming removed 3 bases at V and 7 bases at J, with 11 bases between.

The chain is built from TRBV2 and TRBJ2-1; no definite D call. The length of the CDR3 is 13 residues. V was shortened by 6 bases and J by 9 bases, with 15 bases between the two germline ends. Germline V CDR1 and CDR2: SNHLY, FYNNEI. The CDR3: CASRALLEGEQFF. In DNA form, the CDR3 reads TGTGCCAGCAGGGCCCTGCTAGAAGGTGAGCAGTTCTTC. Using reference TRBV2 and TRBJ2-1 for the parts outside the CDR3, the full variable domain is EPEVTQTPSHQVTQMGQEVILRCVPISNHLYFYWYRQILGQKVEFLVSFYNNEISEKSEIFDDQFSVERPDGSNFTLKIRSTKLEDSAMYFCASRALLEGEQFFGPGTRLTVL.

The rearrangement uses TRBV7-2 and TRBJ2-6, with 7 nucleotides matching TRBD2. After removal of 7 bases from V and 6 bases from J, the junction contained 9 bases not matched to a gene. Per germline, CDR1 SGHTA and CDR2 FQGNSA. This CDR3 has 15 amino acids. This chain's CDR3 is CASTGGTNVANVLTF. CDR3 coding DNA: TGTGCCAGCACCGGGGGGACTAATGTGGCCAACGTCCTGACTTTC.

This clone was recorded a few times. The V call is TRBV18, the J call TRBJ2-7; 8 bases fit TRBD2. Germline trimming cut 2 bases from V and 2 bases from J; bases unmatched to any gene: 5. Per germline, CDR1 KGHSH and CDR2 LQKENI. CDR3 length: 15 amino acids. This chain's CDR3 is CASSPSGGGTYEQYF. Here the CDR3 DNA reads TGTGCCAGCTCACCATCGGGAGGGGGTACCTACGAGCAGTACTTC.

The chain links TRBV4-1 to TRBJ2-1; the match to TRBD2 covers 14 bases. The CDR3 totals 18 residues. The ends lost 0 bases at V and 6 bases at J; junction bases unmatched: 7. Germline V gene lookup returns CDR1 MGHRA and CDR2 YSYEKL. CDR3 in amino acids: CASSQEGLAGAHPNEQFF. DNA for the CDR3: TGCGCCAGCAGCCAAGAGGGACTAGCGGGGGCCCACCCCAATGAGCAGTTCTTC.

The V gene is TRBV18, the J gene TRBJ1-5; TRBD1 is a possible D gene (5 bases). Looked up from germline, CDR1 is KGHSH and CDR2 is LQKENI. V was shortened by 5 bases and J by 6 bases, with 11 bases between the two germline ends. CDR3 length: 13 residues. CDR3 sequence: CASSVGVSQPQHF. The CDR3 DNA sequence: TGTGCCAGCTCAGTAGGGGTGAGTCAGCCCCAGCATTTT.

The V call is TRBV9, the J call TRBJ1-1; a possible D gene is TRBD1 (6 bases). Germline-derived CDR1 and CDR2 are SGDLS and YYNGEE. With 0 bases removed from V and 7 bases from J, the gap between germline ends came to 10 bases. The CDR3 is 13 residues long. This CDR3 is CASSVGTEFEAFF. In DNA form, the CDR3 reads TGTGCCAGCAGCGTAGGGACAGAGTTTGAAGCTTTCTTT.

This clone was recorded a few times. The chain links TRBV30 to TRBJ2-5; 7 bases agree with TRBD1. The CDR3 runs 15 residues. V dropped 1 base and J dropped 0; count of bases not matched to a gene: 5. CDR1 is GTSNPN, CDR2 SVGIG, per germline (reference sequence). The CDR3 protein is CAWSAGTAYQETQYF. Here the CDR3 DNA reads TGTGCCTGGAGTGCAGGGACAGCGTACCAAGAGACCCAGTACTTC.

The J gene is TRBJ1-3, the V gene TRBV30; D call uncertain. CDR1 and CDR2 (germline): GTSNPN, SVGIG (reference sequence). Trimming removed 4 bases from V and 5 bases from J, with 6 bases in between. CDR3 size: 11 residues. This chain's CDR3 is CAWTERNTIYF. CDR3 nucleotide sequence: TGTGCCTGGACGGAGCGAAACACCATATATTTT.

The CDR3 loop is CASTRQNYNQPQHF. The CDR3 nucleotides read TGTGCCAGCACGAGACAGAATTACAATCAGCCCCAGCATTTT. The V call is TRBV6-1, the J call TRBJ1-5; perhaps TRBD1 as D (5 bases). The germline CDR1 and CDR2 sequences are MNHNS and SASEGT. The CDR3 extends over 14 amino acids. The V end lost 7 bases, the J end lost 3 bases, and 13 bases lay between the germline ends.

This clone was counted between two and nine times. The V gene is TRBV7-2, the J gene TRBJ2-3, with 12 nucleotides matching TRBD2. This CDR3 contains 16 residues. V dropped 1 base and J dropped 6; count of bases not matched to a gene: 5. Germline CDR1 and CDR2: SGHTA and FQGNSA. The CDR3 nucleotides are TGTGCCAGCAGCTTAGTCCGGACTAGCGGGGTTGATACGCAGTATTTT. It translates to CASSLVRTSGVDTQYF.

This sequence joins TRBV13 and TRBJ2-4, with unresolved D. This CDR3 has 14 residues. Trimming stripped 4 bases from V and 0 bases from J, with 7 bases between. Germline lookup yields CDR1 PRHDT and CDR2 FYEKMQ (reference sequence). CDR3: CASSYAVAKNIQYF. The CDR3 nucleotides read TGTGCCAGCAGCTACGCAGTAGCCAAAAACATTCAGTACTTC. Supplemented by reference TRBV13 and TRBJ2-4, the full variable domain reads AAGVIQSPRHLIKEKRETATLKCYPIPRHDTVYWYQQGPGQDPQFLISFYEKMQSDKGSIPDRFSAQQFSDYHSELNMSSLELGDSALYFCASSYAVAKNIQYFGAGTRLSVL.

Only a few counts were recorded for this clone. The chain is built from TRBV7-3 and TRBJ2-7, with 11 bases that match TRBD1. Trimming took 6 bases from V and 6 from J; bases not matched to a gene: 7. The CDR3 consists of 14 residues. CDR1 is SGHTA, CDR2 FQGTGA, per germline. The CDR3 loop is CASSLGQGAGEQYF. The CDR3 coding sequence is TGTGCCAGCAGTTTAGGACAGGGGGCCGGCGAGCAGTACTTC.

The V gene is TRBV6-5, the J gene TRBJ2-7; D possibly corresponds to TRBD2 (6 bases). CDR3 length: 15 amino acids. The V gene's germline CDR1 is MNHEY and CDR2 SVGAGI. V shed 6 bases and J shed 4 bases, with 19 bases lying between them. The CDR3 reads CASRVTGTGRYEQYF. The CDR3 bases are TGTGCCAGCAGGGTAACCGGGACCGGGAGATACGAGCAGTACTTC.

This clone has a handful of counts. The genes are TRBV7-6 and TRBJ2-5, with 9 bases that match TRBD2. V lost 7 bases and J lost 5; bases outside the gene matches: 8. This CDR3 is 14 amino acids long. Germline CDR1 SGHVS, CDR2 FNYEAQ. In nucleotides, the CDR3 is TGTGCCAGCACGGTGGATAGCGGGGGCGAGACCCAGTACTTC. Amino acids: CASTVDSGGETQYF.

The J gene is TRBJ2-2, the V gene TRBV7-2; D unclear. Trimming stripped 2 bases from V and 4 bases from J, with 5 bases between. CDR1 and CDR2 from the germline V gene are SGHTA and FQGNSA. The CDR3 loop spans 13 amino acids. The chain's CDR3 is CASSLPSTGELFF. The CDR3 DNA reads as TGTGCCAGCAGCTTACCCAGCACCGGGGAGCTGTTTTTT.

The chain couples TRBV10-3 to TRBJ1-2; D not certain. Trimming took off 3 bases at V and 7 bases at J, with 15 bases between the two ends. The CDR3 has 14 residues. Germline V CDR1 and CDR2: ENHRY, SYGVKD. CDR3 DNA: TGTGCCATCAGTGACGGTGTATCCTCCTCTGGCTACACCTTC. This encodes CAISDGVSSSGYTF.

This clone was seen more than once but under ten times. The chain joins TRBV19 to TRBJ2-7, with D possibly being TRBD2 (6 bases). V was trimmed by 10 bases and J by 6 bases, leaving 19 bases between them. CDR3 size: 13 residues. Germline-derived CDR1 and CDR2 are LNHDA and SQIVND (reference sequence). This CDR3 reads CATRRGGSTEQYF. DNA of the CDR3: TGTGCCACCCGAAGGGGAGGTTCTACCGAGCAGTACTTC. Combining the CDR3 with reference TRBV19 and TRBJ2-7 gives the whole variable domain DGGITQSPKYLFRKEGQNVTLSCEQNLNHDAMYWYRQDPGQGLRLIYYSQIVNDFQKGDIAEGYSVSREKKESFPLTVTSAQKNPTAFYLCATRRGGSTEQYFGPGTRLTVT.

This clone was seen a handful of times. In nucleotides, the CDR3 is TGCGCCAGCAGCTTGGATCCCACCTACGAGCAGTACTTC. It specifies CASSLDPTYEQYF. This sequence joins TRBV5-1 and TRBJ2-7; D is ambiguous. The CDR3 is made up of 13 amino acids. Between the trimmed V and J ends, which lost 0 bases and 2 bases, there was a span of 6 bases. The germline gives CDR1 SGHRS, CDR2 YFSETQ.

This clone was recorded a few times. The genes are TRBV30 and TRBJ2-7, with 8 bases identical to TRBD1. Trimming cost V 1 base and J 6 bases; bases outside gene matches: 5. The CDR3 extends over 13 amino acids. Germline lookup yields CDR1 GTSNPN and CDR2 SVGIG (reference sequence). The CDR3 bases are TGTGCCTGGAGTGGGACAGGGCGGGGCGAGCAGTACTTC. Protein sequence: CAWSGTGRGEQYF.

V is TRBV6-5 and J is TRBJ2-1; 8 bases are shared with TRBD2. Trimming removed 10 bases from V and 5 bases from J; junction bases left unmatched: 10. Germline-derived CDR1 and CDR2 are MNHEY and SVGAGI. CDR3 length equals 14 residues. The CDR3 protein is CAINPGLEDNEQFF. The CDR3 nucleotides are TGTGCCATCAACCCGGGACTAGAGGACAATGAGCAGTTCTTC.

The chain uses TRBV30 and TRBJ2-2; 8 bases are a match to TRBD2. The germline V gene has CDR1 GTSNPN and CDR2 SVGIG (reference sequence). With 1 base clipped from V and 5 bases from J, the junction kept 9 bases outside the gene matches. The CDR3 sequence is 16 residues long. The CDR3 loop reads CAWSALTSGGTGELFF. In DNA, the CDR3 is TGTGCCTGGAGTGCCCTTACTAGCGGCGGGACCGGGGAGCTGTTTTTT.

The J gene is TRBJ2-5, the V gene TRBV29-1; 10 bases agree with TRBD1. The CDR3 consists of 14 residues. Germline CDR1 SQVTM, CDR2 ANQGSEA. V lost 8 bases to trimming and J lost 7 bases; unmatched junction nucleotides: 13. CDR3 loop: CSLGTGAAQGTQYF. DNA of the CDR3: TGCAGCCTAGGGACAGGGGCCGCACAGGGGACCCAGTACTTC.

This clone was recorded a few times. CDR3 sequence: CAWSDKYEQYF. CDR3 DNA: TGTGCCTGGAGCGACAAATACGAGCAGTACTTC. The rearrangement joins TRBV30 to TRBJ2-7; no clear D. V was shortened by 3 bases and J by 4 bases, with 7 bases between the two germline ends. CDR3 size: 11 residues. Germline lookup yields CDR1 GTSNPN and CDR2 SVGIG (reference sequence).

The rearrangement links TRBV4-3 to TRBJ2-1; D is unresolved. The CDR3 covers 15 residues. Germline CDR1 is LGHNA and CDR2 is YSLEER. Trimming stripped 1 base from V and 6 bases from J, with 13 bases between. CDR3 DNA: TGCGCCAGCAGCCAAGGGTCTCTGGGCCGCAATGAGCAGTTCTTC. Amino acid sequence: CASSQGSLGRNEQFF.